One and the same sample provided the 10 T cell receptor beta chains below, sequenced in a study of shared clonotypes between healthy human individuals. Assay: immunoSEQ multiplex PCR; the TCRdb copy retains only in-frame clones and omits some. The repertoire holds about a million clones, with approximately 80% as singletons. The sample consisted of memory CD4+ T cells from PBMCs. The subset: CD45RA-negative fraction. These receptor sequences come from a man aged 18 to 30 in good health. Some clones in this sample may be carry-over from other donors' samples.

The CDR3 nucleotides read TGCAGCGTTGAACGGGGGCGCCTAGCGGGTCCTACCCTTACTAACAATGAGCAGTTCTTC. Protein product: CSVERGRLAGPTLTNNEQFF. V is TRBV29-1 and J is TRBJ2-1; 8 nucleotides align to TRBD2. CDR1 is SQVTM, CDR2 ANQGSEA, per germline. Unmatched junction bases numbered 23, after V lost 2 bases and J lost 5 bases. The CDR3 consists of 20 residues.

Remarks on this clone: The identical CDR3 is also encoded by other nucleotide sequences in the sample. The gene calls are TRBV4-2 and TRBJ1-2; D is undetermined. The CDR3 totals 13 residues. Per the germline V gene, CDR1 is LGHNA and CDR2 is YNFKEQ. The V end was cut by 0 bases, the J end by 5 bases, with 7 bases between. The CDR3 loop is CASSQERDYGYTF. The CDR3 nucleotides are TGTGCCAGCAGCCAAGAACGGGATTATGGCTACACCTTC.

The chain has TRBV15 and TRBJ1-2; D is undetermined. The V gene lost 2 bases and the J gene lost 1 base, with 8 bases spanning the gap. The germline V gene has CDR1 LNHNV and CDR2 YYDKDF (reference sequence). The CDR3 is 14 residues long. Here the CDR3 reads CATSRPDVNYGYTF. As DNA, the CDR3 is TGTGCCACCAGCAGACCAGACGTTAACTATGGCTACACCTTC.

Turning to this clone: Additional DNA sequences in this sample encode the identical CDR3. The chain uses TRBV6-5 and TRBJ2-7, with D perhaps matching TRBD1 (6 bases). The CDR3 consists of 12 residues. CDR1 is MNHEY, CDR2 SVGAGI, per germline. V lost 8 bases to trimming and J lost 3 bases, with 11 bases between them. The CDR3 here is CASGQQGYEQYF. The CDR3 nucleotides are TGTGCCAGCGGACAGCAAGGCTACGAGCAGTACTTC.

This clone was counted a few times. This rearrangement joins TRBV7-6 to TRBJ2-5; D is possibly TRBD2 (6 bases). The germline V gene encodes CDR1 SGHVS and CDR2 FNYEAQ. The length of the CDR3 is 16 residues. Deletions cut 0 bases from V and 2 bases from J, with 13 bases between. The CDR3: CASSLARGRQQETQYF. The CDR3 bases are TGTGCCAGCAGCTTAGCGCGAGGGAGGCAACAAGAGACCCAGTACTTC.

The chain uses TRBV18 and TRBJ2-7; D uncertain. Germline CDR1 is KGHSH and CDR2 is LQKENI. The CDR3 sequence is 13 residues long. V was shortened by 2 bases and J by 7 bases, with 12 bases between the two germline ends. The CDR3 loop is CASSPGQTEEQYF. The CDR3 DNA is TGTGCCAGCTCACCAGGGCAGACGGAAGAGCAGTACTTC.

V is TRBV19 and J is TRBJ1-1; 8 bases line up with TRBD1. This CDR3 is 14 amino acids long. V trimming: 5 bases; J trimming: 5 bases; junction bases outside the gene matches: 7. Per germline, CDR1 LNHDA and CDR2 SQIVND (reference sequence). CDR3 in amino acids: CASSVGQGWTEAFF. CDR3 nucleotide sequence: TGTGCCAGTAGTGTCGGACAGGGATGGACTGAAGCTTTCTTT.

The J gene is TRBJ2-7, the V gene TRBV5-6; TRBD1 is a possible D gene (6 bases). V shed 3 bases and J shed 6 bases, with 16 bases lying between them. Germline V gene data show CDR1 as SGHDT and CDR2 as YYEEEE. The CDR3 is 14 amino acids. Here the CDR3 reads CASSSRGRGIEQYF. CDR3 nucleotide sequence: TGTGCCAGCAGCTCCCGGGGCAGGGGTATCGAGCAGTACTTC.

V gene TRBV4-2 combines with J gene TRBJ2-7, with TRBD2 matching over 8 bases. The V gene end was trimmed by 1 base and the J gene end by 5 bases; junction bases not matched to a gene: 4. The V gene's germline CDR1 is LGHNA and CDR2 YNFKEQ. CDR3 length: 14 amino acids. Here the CDR3 DNA reads TGTGCCAGCAGCCAAGGCATCGGGAGGGACGAGCAGTACTTC. This encodes CASSQGIGRDEQYF.

The chain has TRBV28 and TRBJ2-7; D remains ambiguous. V dropped 3 bases and J dropped 11 bases, with 8 bases sitting between them. The CDR3 covers 10 residues. Per germline, CDR1 MDHEN and CDR2 SYDVKM. CDR3 nucleotides: TGTGCCAGCAGTTTTCCTTGGGAGTACTTC. It codes for CASSFPWEYF.